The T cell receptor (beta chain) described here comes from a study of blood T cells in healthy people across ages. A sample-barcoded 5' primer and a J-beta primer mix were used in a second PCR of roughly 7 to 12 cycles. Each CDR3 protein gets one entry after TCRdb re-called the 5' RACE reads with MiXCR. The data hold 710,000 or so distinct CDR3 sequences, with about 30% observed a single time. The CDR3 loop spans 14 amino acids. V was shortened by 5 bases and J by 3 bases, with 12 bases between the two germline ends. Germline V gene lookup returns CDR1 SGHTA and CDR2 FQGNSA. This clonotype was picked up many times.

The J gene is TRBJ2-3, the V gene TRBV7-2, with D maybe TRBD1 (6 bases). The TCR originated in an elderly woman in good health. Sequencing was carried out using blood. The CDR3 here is CASSATGSTDTQYF. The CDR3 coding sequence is TGTGCCAGCAGCGCCACAGGGTCGACAGATACGCAGTATTTT.